The 4 T cell receptor beta chains in this list originate from one sample, sequenced in a study of T cell repertoires in cytomegalovirus infection (dated by TCRdb to about 2019). Antigens of these TCRs are unknown. The run used an Illumina HiSeq 1500. Clones were called with MiXCR by TCRdb after fastp trimmed the public reads at Q25, and only in-frame beta chains were retained. Here each entry gathers all rows of one CDR3 protein and keeps the most common genes and DNA. A total of 450,000 to 650,000 distinct CDR3 sequences appear in this sample, approximately 40% of them only once. The top ten clonotypes cover 48% of the sample. The treatment or condition label corresponds to: in vitro stimulation with specific CMV peptide epitopes to enrich CMV-specific T cells. The specimen comprised cultured PBMCs, sampled from culture after CMV antigen stimulation. These receptors were obtained from a human donor in good health (CMV status not recorded). Some clones in this sample may be carry-over from other donors' samples.

The J gene is TRBJ1-1, the V gene TRBV29-1; D is perhaps TRBD1 (5 bases). The CDR3 is 15 amino acids. Trimming pared 0 bases from V and 5 bases from J, leaving 16 bases between. Germline V gene sequence: CDR1 SQVTM, CDR2 ANQGSEA. The CDR3 protein is CSVEDRTGGDTEAFF. The CDR3 bases are TGCAGCGTTGAAGATCGAACAGGCGGGGATACTGAAGCTTTCTTT.

This clonotype was seen a handful of times. The chain carries TRBV12-3 or TRBV12-4 and TRBJ2-5; TRBD2 matches at 8 bases. The CDR3 runs to 14 residues. V was clipped by 6 bases and J by 5 bases; unmatched bases: 8. In DNA, the CDR3 is TGTGCCAGCAGCCGGAAGCGGGAGCGGGAGACCCAGTACTTC. Encoded protein: CASSRKRERETQYF.

V is TRBV5-1 and J is TRBJ2-7, with no clear D. The CDR3 loop spans 13 amino acids. Trimming took 0 bases from V and 6 from J, leaving 10 bases between them. Germline V lookup: CDR1 SGHRS, CDR2 YFSETQ. CDR3 protein: CASSLARRSEQYF. DNA for the CDR3: TGCGCCAGCAGCTTGGCCCGCAGAAGCGAGCAGTACTTC.

V gene TRBV6-5 combines with J gene TRBJ2-1, with D perhaps assigned TRBD1 or TRBD2 (5 bases each). The germline V gene encodes CDR1 MNHEY and CDR2 SVGAGI. The CDR3 has 11 amino acids. V was pared by 0 bases and J by 11 bases, with 5 bases between. CDR3 in amino acids: CASSYSGQQFF. Written as DNA, the CDR3 is TGTGCCAGCAGTTACTCGGGACAGCAGTTCTTC.